This TCR beta chain was observed in a study of T cell repertoires in cytomegalovirus infection. General study points: HLA-C-restricted CMV clonotypes gave the most frequent clonotype in two of eight donors.

TCRdb re-called the reads with MiXCR, one entry per CDR3 protein. The table records 110,000 or so distinct CDR3 sequences, around 30% of them present only once. About this clonotype: What it binds is unknown.

This TCR was recovered from a human donor in good health (CMV status not recorded). Some clones in this sample may be carry-over from other donors' samples. The source was CD8+ T cells from cultured PBMCs, collected from culture after CMV antigen stimulation.

CDR3 region: CASSRHRASYNEQFF. The CDR3 DNA follows: TGCGCCAGCAGCCGACACAGGGCCTCCTACAATGAGCAGTTCTTC. The J gene is TRBJ2-1, the V gene TRBV4-3, with D perhaps matching TRBD1 (6 bases). The ends were cut back, 4 bases at V and 0 bases at J, with 10 bases in the middle. CDR1 is LGHNA and CDR2 is YSLEER in the germline V gene. CDR3 size: 15 residues.